This passage covers 30 T cell receptor beta chains from one sample sequenced in a study of blood T cell repertoires in COVID-19. Measured with immunoSEQ multiplex PCR; TCRdb has only the in-frame clones, and not every one. The profile shows about 170,000 clones, 89% of them singletons. The sequenced sample was PBMCs or T cells enriched from blood (not recorded which). These receptors originate from a woman younger than 35 who had recovered from COVID-19.

The chain uses TRBV29-1 and TRBJ1-3; 10 nucleotides align to TRBD1. Germline V gene lookup returns CDR1 SQVTM and CDR2 ANQGSEA. CDR3 size: 13 residues. The V segment lost 6 bases and the J segment 4 bases; nucleotides outside the gene matches: 3. CDR3 nucleotide sequence: TGCAGCGTGGGACAGGGGAAAGGAAACACCATATATTTT. It encodes CSVGQGKGNTIYF.

V usage is TRBV5-1 and J usage is TRBJ2-4, with D maybe TRBD1 (5 bases). Germline-derived CDR1 and CDR2 are SGHRS and YFSETQ. The CDR3 sequence is 14 residues long. V lost 2 bases, J lost 7 bases, and 13 bases lay in between. This CDR3 reads CASSFEGAGNIQYF. In nucleotides, the CDR3 is TGCGCCAGCAGCTTTGAAGGGGCTGGGAACATTCAGTACTTC.

This clone showed up just once. This rearrangement joins TRBV3-1 (or the pseudogene TRBV3-2) to TRBJ1-2, with 8 bases lining up with TRBD1. Trimming removed 4 bases from V and 4 bases from J; junction bases left unmatched: 5. CDR1 and CDR2 (germline): LGHDT, YNNKEL (reference sequence). This CDR3 is built from 14 residues. Written as DNA, the CDR3 is TGTGCCAGCAGCCCCTCCGGGACAGGCTATGGCTACACCTTC. Protein sequence: CASSPSGTGYGYTF.

As to this clone: Within the sample, other DNA sequences also encode this same CDR3. V and J are TRBV9 and TRBJ1-3; D possibly corresponds to TRBD1 (5 bases). The CDR3 contains 15 residues. V lost 0 bases and J 4 bases, leaving 11 bases between the germline ends. CDR1 SGDLS and CDR2 YYNGEE come from the germline V gene. CDR3 DNA sequence: TGTGCCAGCAGCGTAGGGCAGGGTTCAGGAAACACCATATATTTT. Translation: CASSVGQGSGNTIYF.

The chain employs TRBV6-5 and TRBJ1-4, with TRBD1 identical over 10 bases. The CDR3 covers 15 residues. The V gene's germline CDR1 is MNHEY and CDR2 SVGAGI. With V trimmed by 7 bases and J by 2 bases, 4 bases remained unmatched. The CDR3 sequence: CASMTGGATNEKLFF. In DNA, the CDR3 is TGTGCCAGCATGACAGGGGGCGCGACTAATGAAAAACTGTTTTTT.

The chain joins TRBV15 to TRBJ2-1; TRBD2 agrees at 10 bases. Unmatched junction bases numbered 9, after V lost 7 bases and J lost 9 bases. CDR1 LNHNV and CDR2 YYDKDF come from the germline V gene (reference sequence). The CDR3 has 14 amino acids. The chain's CDR3 is CATKREGRVGEQFF. CDR3 nucleotide sequence: TGTGCCACCAAGCGGGAGGGCCGAGTGGGTGAGCAGTTCTTC.

In its sample, this clone was seen once. The rearrangement uses TRBV19 and TRBJ2-5; 7 nucleotides agree with TRBD1. CDR1 is LNHDA, CDR2 SQIVND, per germline (reference sequence). Trimming cost V 5 bases and J 1 base; bases outside gene matches: 1. This CDR3 spans 13 amino acids. Here the CDR3 reads CASSRQGQETQYF. Written as DNA, the CDR3 is TGTGCCAGTAGTCGACAGGGCCAAGAGACCCAGTACTTC.

This clone was counted between two and nine times. V and J are TRBV5-1 and TRBJ2-1; D not certain. The germline V and J ends were trimmed by 0 bases and 3 bases, with 13 bases remaining between them. This CDR3 has 16 amino acids. Looked up from germline, CDR1 is SGHRS and CDR2 is YFSETQ. The CDR3 DNA reads TGCGCCAGCAGCTTGGACCCCAGTACGAACTACAATGAGCAGTTCTTC. This encodes CASSLDPSTNYNEQFF.

The gene calls are TRBV5-1 and TRBJ2-7; 10 nucleotides agree with TRBD1. CDR1 SGHRS and CDR2 YFSETQ come from the germline V gene. V lost 4 bases, J lost 3 bases, and 4 bases stayed unmatched. This CDR3 spans 14 amino acids. CDR3 sequence reads: CASSEGTGVYEQYF. CDR3 sequence (DNA): TGCGCCAGCAGCGAAGGGACAGGGGTCTACGAGCAGTACTTC.

V gene TRBV7-9 combines with J gene TRBJ1-1; a weak D match, TRBD1 (6 bases). The V gene's germline CDR1 is SEHNR and CDR2 FQNEAQ (reference sequence). The CDR3 length is 16 residues. Trimming took 3 bases from V and 2 from J, leaving 16 bases between them. The CDR3 sequence: CASSFTSDRPNTEAFF. CDR3 sequence (DNA): TGTGCCAGCAGCTTTACGTCGGACAGACCTAACACTGAAGCTTTCTTT.

The rearrangement uses TRBV18 and TRBJ1-3; 7 bases are shared with TRBD1. With V trimmed by 2 bases and J by 4 bases, 17 bases remained unmatched. The CDR3 extends over 19 amino acids. The germline gives CDR1 KGHSH, CDR2 LQKENI. CDR3 in amino acids: CASSPKRGPLRGPGNTIYF. As DNA, the CDR3 is TGTGCCAGCTCACCAAAGCGGGGGCCCCTGAGGGGGCCAGGAAACACCATATATTTT.

The chain couples TRBV6-2 or TRBV6-3 to TRBJ1-5; TRBD1 matches at 8 bases. V was clipped by 4 bases and J by 5 bases; unmatched bases: 7. The germline gives CDR1 MNHEY, CDR2 SVGEGT. The CDR3 loop spans 15 amino acids. This chain's CDR3 is CASSWVQGGDQPQHF. The DNA of the CDR3 is TGTGCCAGCAGTTGGGTACAGGGGGGGGATCAGCCCCAGCATTTT.

V is TRBV6-4 and J is TRBJ2-3; D not resolved. Trimming removed 4 bases from V and 2 bases from J, with 10 bases in between. This CDR3 is 14 amino acids long. CDR1 and CDR2 from the germline V gene are MRHNA and SNTAGT. In DNA form, the CDR3 reads TGTGCCAGCAGTGCGAGCGCCTCCACAGATACGCAGTATTTT. This gives the protein CASSASASTDTQYF.

This chain joins TRBV28 and TRBJ1-6; 9 positions agree with TRBD1. The CDR3 has 14 residues. With V trimmed by 4 bases and J by 7 bases, 2 bases remained unmatched. CDR1 is MDHEN and CDR2 is SYDVKM in the germline V gene. The CDR3 sequence is CASSSGTGNSPLHF. DNA of the CDR3: TGTGCCAGCAGTTCCGGGACAGGGAATTCACCCCTCCACTTT.

V gene TRBV15 combines with J gene TRBJ1-6; D gene unclear. The V end lost 0 bases, the J end lost 7 bases, and 13 bases lay between the germline ends. The germline CDR1 and CDR2 sequences are LNHNV and YYDKDF (reference sequence). The CDR3 has 16 amino acids. CDR3 in amino acids: CATSRDPGLQNSPLHF. CDR3 nucleotide sequence: TGTGCCACCAGCAGAGATCCCGGACTCCAAAATTCACCCCTCCACTTT.

CDR3 loop: CASSIPPLLARETQYF. The CDR3 coding sequence is TGTGCCAGCAGTATACCCCCCCTACTAGCGAGAGAGACCCAGTACTTC. V usage is TRBV6-4 and J usage is TRBJ2-5; 7 nucleotides line up with TRBD2. The germline CDR1 and CDR2 sequences are MRHNA and SNTAGT. This CDR3 comprises 16 residues. J gave up 4 bases and V 5 bases, and 13 bases lay outside the gene matches.

V usage is TRBV7-9 and J usage is TRBJ1-3, with D possibly TRBD1 on 6 matching bases. The CDR3 contains 17 residues. The V end lost 5 bases, the J end lost 4 bases, and 21 bases lay between the germline ends. The germline gives CDR1 SEHNR, CDR2 FQNEAQ (reference sequence). CDR3 nucleotide sequence: TGTGCCAGCAGCCAATTCCAGGGGACCCTTCGCGGAAACACCATATATTTT. Protein product: CASSQFQGTLRGNTIYF.

CDR3 residues: CATSRQGTAFYGYTF. The CDR3 DNA follows: TGTGCCACCAGTCGTCAGGGGACAGCTTTTTATGGCTACACCTTC. The V call is TRBV24-1, the J call TRBJ1-2, with 7 bases fitting TRBD1. The CDR3 has 15 amino acids. J was trimmed by 5 bases and V by 6 bases; bases with no gene match: 11. Germline-derived CDR1 and CDR2 are KGHDR and SFDVKD.

The chain is built from TRBV6-5 and TRBJ2-3; TRBD2 agrees at 7 bases. J lost 4 bases, V lost 2 bases, and 9 bases had no gene match. The CDR3 spans 16 residues. The germline V gene encodes CDR1 MNHEY and CDR2 SVGAGI. CDR3 in DNA: TGTGCCAGCAGTTACGGTAGCGGGTTTCTTTCAGATACGCAGTATTTT. Its protein is CASSYGSGFLSDTQYF.

V gene TRBV27 combines with J gene TRBJ2-7, with a tentative D call TRBD2 (5 bases). V lost 4 bases to trimming and J lost 0 bases, with 10 bases between them. CDR1 is MNHEY, CDR2 SMNVEV, per germline (reference sequence). This CDR3 has 14 amino acids. CDR3 protein: CASSSDRDSYEQYF. The CDR3 DNA follows: TGTGCCAGCAGTTCCGACCGGGACTCCTACGAGCAGTACTTC.

This CDR3 reads CASSPLSWDSPGTQYF. In DNA, the CDR3 is TGTGCCAGCAGCCCCCTCTCTTGGGACTCCCCCGGGACCCAGTACTTC. J is TRBJ2-5 and V is TRBV27, with D maybe TRBD2 (6 bases). CDR1 MNHEY and CDR2 SMNVEV come from the germline V gene (reference sequence). Deletions cut 6 bases from V and 7 bases from J, with 24 bases between. This CDR3 has 16 amino acids.

This clone occurred once. V gene TRBV28 combines with J gene TRBJ1-2, with D perhaps matching TRBD1 (6 bases). CDR1 and CDR2 (germline): MDHEN, SYDVKM. The CDR3 is 14 amino acids. The V gene lost 6 bases and the J gene lost 9 bases, with 20 bases spanning the gap. The DNA for the CDR3 is TGTGCCAGCAGCCGAAACCCGACAGGAAAGAGCTACACCTTC. Translated: CASSRNPTGKSYTF.

The rearrangement links TRBV5-3 to TRBJ2-5; 11 positions agree with TRBD2. TRBV5-3 is annotated as an ORF whose role is uncertain. V lost 2 bases to trimming and J lost 3 bases; unmatched junction nucleotides: 12. The CDR3 has 18 amino acids. For the CDR3, the DNA is TGTGCCAGAAGCTTACCTAGCGGGAGGCCCCTCGGCGAAGAGACCCAGTACTTC. It yields the protein CARSLPSGRPLGEETQYF.

Details on this clone: One end of the junction is discordant with germline, which a read error may explain. The chain's CDR3 is CASTLNAGTSRNEQFF. Written as DNA, the CDR3 is TGTGCCAGCACCTTAAATGCCGGGACTAGCAGAAATGAGCAGTTCTTC. The genes are TRBV7-2 and TRBJ2-1, with 9 bases fitting TRBD2. In germline, CDR1 is SGHTA, CDR2 FQGNSA. The CDR3 extends over 16 amino acids. The full variable domain, in which reference TRBV7-2 and TRBJ2-1 provide the parts outside the CDR3, is GAGVSQSPSNKVTEKGKDVELRCDPISGHTALYWYRQSLGQGLEFLIYFQGNSAPDKSGLPSDRFSAERTGGSVSTLTIQRTQQEDSAVYLCASTLNAGTSRNEQFFGPGTRLTVL.

This clone was counted a single time. V is TRBV6-2 or TRBV6-3 and J is TRBJ2-7; D gene ambiguous. This CDR3 spans 12 amino acids. Deletions cut 5 bases from V and 3 bases from J, with 8 bases between. Germline values: CDR1 MNHEY, CDR2 SVGEGT. The CDR3 nucleotides read TGTGCCAGCAGTCAAACACACTACGAGCAGTACTTC. Translating it yields CASSQTHYEQYF.

CDR3 sequence reads: CASSPGTSGSGANVLTF. The CDR3 nucleotides read TGTGCCAGCAGTCCTGGGACTAGCGGCTCTGGGGCCAACGTCCTGACTTTC. The V and J genes are TRBV6-4 and TRBJ2-6, with 11 bases matching TRBD2. The germline CDR1 and CDR2 sequences are MRHNA and SNTAGT. This CDR3 spans 17 amino acids. The V segment lost 5 bases and the J segment 0 bases; nucleotides outside the gene matches: 3.

The chain employs TRBV12-3 or TRBV12-4 and TRBJ2-1, with D perhaps TRBD2 (6 bases). Trimming removed 5 bases from V and 6 bases from J, with 11 bases in between. CDR3 length equals 13 residues. In nucleotides, the CDR3 is TGTGCCAGCAGTCCGGGGGTTTCCAATGAGCAGTTCTTC. Translating gives CASSPGVSNEQFF.

This chain links TRBV28 with TRBJ2-1, with unresolved D. Germline V gene sequence: CDR1 MDHEN, CDR2 SYDVKM. V lost 3 bases and J 12 bases, leaving 15 bases between the germline ends. The CDR3 contains 13 residues. In DNA, the CDR3 is TGTGCCAGCAGTTTGTCCGCGAGGATACGGCAGTTCTTC. It is translated as CASSLSARIRQFF. Full variable domain (rest looked up from reference TRBV28 and TRBJ2-1): DVKVTQSSRYLVKRTGEKVFLECVQDMDHENMFWYRQDPGLGLRLIYFSYDVKMKEKGDIPEGYSVSREKKERFSLILESASTNQTSMYLCASSLSARIRQFFGPGTRLTVL.

For this clone: Other DNA sequences in the same sample also yield this CDR3. The genes are TRBV3-1 (or the pseudogene TRBV3-2) and TRBJ1-2, with D tentatively TRBD1 (5 bases). V was shortened by 1 base and J by 5 bases, with 11 bases between the two germline ends. This CDR3 has 14 amino acids. Per germline, CDR1 LGHDT and CDR2 YNNKEL (reference sequence). CDR3 amino acids: CASSQGQGGYGYTF. In nucleotides, the CDR3 is TGTGCCAGCAGCCAAGGCCAGGGAGGGTATGGCTACACCTTC.

V and J are TRBV4-1 and TRBJ2-1, with D possibly being TRBD1 (7 bases). The CDR3 consists of 16 residues. Germline CDR1 is MGHRA and CDR2 is YSYEKL. V was pared by 0 bases and J by 2 bases, with 11 bases between. CDR3 DNA: TGCGCCAGCAGCCAAGATGGAGGGGGCGCCTACAATGAGCAGTTCTTC. Protein sequence: CASSQDGGGAYNEQFF.